The 26 T cell receptor beta chains given below trace back to one sample, sequenced in a study of cytomegalovirus exposure and HLA in healthy donors. TCRdb keeps only in-frame clones here, not all; method: immunoSEQ multiplex PCR. The sample yields about 360,000 clones, about nine tenths seen once. The sample was PBMCs. Source of these receptors: a woman under 30 in good health and CMV-seronegative.

This chain uses TRBV5-1 with TRBJ1-2, with a possible D match to TRBD1 (5 bases). This CDR3 is 14 amino acids long. V lost 5 bases to trimming and J lost 8 bases, with 19 bases between them. CDR1 and CDR2 (germline): SGHRS, YFSETQ. The CDR3 region has the DNA TGCGCCAGCAGTGGGGGTGGAGGGACGGAAGGCTACACCTTC. It translates to CASSGGGGTEGYTF.

The chain carries TRBV4-1 and TRBJ2-1; D is perhaps TRBD2 (6 bases). The length of the CDR3 is 16 residues. V was cut by 1 base and J by 5 bases, with 15 bases left in between. The germline V gene has CDR1 MGHRA and CDR2 YSYEKL. This chain's CDR3 is CASSQVFREMDNEQFF. CDR3 DNA sequence: TGCGCCAGCAGCCAAGTTTTCCGGGAGATGGACAATGAGCAGTTCTTC.

The chain is built from TRBV28 and TRBJ2-7; 8 bases align to TRBD2. V shed 6 bases and J 4 bases; nucleotides not matched to a gene: 8. Germline loops: CDR1 MDHEN, CDR2 SYDVKM. The CDR3 loop spans 14 amino acids. The CDR3 sequence: CASSRAGVTYEQYF. As DNA, the CDR3 is TGTGCCAGCAGCCGAGCGGGAGTTACTTACGAGCAGTACTTC.

The rearrangement links TRBV11-2 to TRBJ2-3; 8 bases map to TRBD1. J was trimmed by 0 bases and V by 2 bases; bases with no gene match: 4. CDR1 and CDR2 (germline): SGHAT, FQNNGV. CDR3 length: 16 amino acids. The CDR3 sequence: CASSLRTGSSTDTQYF. In nucleotides, the CDR3 is TGTGCCAGCAGCTTAAGGACAGGGAGTAGCACAGATACGCAGTATTTT.

V and J are TRBV9 and TRBJ1-2, with 9 bases identical to TRBD1. The CDR3 contains 14 residues. Germline CDR1 is SGDLS and CDR2 is YYNGEE. Unmatched junction bases numbered 7, after V lost 2 bases and J lost 8 bases. The CDR3 DNA follows: TGTGCCAGCAGCGTGGGACAGGGCTGGATCGGCTACACCTTC. Its translation: CASSVGQGWIGYTF.

This chain links TRBV4-1 with TRBJ2-7; TRBD1 agrees at 9 bases. Germline V gives CDR1 MGHRA, CDR2 YSYEKL. The ends lost 8 bases at V and 0 bases at J; junction bases unmatched: 8. This CDR3 has 15 amino acids. In nucleotides, the CDR3 is TGCGCCAGCTCGCACGGGACAGGGCGCTCCTACGAGCAGTACTTC. This gives the protein CASSHGTGRSYEQYF.

The chain uses TRBV30 and TRBJ2-1, with 8 bases fitting TRBD2. Trimming at V came to 0 bases and at J to 4 bases, leaving 11 bases not matched to a gene. Germline V CDR1 and CDR2: GTSNPN, SVGIG (reference sequence). The CDR3 contains 17 residues. The CDR3 loop is CAWSVLTGGYGYNEQFF. CDR3 sequence (DNA): TGTGCCTGGAGTGTACTAACGGGGGGGTATGGATACAATGAGCAGTTCTTC.

The chain couples TRBV7-8 to TRBJ1-5, with D possibly TRBD1 on 5 matching bases. Germline V gene data show CDR1 as SGHVS and CDR2 as FQNEAQ. Trimming took 2 bases from V and 3 from J, leaving 17 bases between them. The CDR3 contains 17 residues. The CDR3 reads CASSLLLPGKDNQPQHF. DNA of the CDR3: TGTGCCAGCAGCTTACTCCTTCCAGGGAAAGACAATCAGCCCCAGCATTTT. The full variable domain, rest sourced from reference TRBV7-8 and TRBJ1-5, is GAGVSQSPRYKVAKRGQDVALRCDPISGHVSLFWYQQALGQGPEFLTYFQNEAQLDKSGLPSDRFFAERPEGSVSTLKIQRTQQEDSAVYLCASSLLLPGKDNQPQHFGDGTRLSIL.

The chain uses TRBV9 and TRBJ2-3; a weak D match, TRBD2 (6 bases). V was cut by 3 bases and J by 5 bases, with 13 bases left in between. Germline-derived CDR1 and CDR2 are SGDLS and YYNGEE. This CDR3 region has 14 residues. Here the CDR3 DNA reads TGTGCCAGCAGCGGGGACTCACTGGGAGATACGCAGTATTTT. Encoded protein: CASSGDSLGDTQYF.

J is TRBJ2-2 and V is TRBV27, with 9 bases fitting TRBD2. CDR3 size: 19 residues. Germline V gene sequence: CDR1 MNHEY, CDR2 SMNVEV (reference sequence). Unmatched junction bases numbered 15, after V lost 2 bases and J lost 5 bases. CDR3 residues: CASSLRPSGTFGGTGELFF. For the CDR3, the DNA is TGTGCCAGCAGTTTACGTCCTAGCGGGACTTTCGGTGGGACCGGGGAGCTGTTTTTT.

The chain uses TRBV30 and TRBJ1-4; TRBD1 agrees at 10 bases. V lost 1 base, J lost 9 bases, and 5 bases stayed unmatched. CDR1 and CDR2 from the germline V gene are GTSNPN and SVGIG (reference sequence). The CDR3 totals 14 residues. This CDR3 is CAWSGGQGSKKLFF. The DNA for the CDR3 is TGTGCCTGGAGTGGGGGACAGGGGTCGAAAAAACTGTTTTTT.

The chain carries TRBV10-2 and TRBJ2-3; D gene ambiguous. CDR1 is WSHSY and CDR2 is SAAADI in the germline V gene. The CDR3 contains 15 residues. V gave up 10 bases and J gave up 2 bases, with 19 bases separating them. The CDR3 bases are TGCGCCAAGACACAGCCGGCCCCTTTCACAGATACGCAGTATTTT. As protein: CAKTQPAPFTDTQYF.

The rearrangement uses TRBV7-8 and TRBJ2-1; D uncertain. The CDR3 totals 12 residues. Germline V gene lookup returns CDR1 SGHVS and CDR2 FQNEAQ. V lost 5 bases, J lost 5 bases, and 7 bases lay in between. The CDR3 spells CASSPLDNEQFF. Written as DNA, the CDR3 is TGTGCCAGCAGCCCCCTAGACAATGAGCAGTTCTTC.

CDR3 amino acids: CASRLAGGSREQYF. The CDR3 bases are TGTGCCAGCAGACTAGCGGGGGGATCGCGGGAGCAGTACTTC. The V gene is TRBV27, the J gene TRBJ2-7; TRBD2 matches 12 bases. Germline values: CDR1 MNHEY, CDR2 SMNVEV (reference sequence). CDR3 size: 14 residues. V was pared by 6 bases and J by 7 bases, with 7 bases of the junction left unmatched.

V and J are TRBV4-2 and TRBJ2-2; D unclear. The germline V gene encodes CDR1 LGHNA and CDR2 YNFKEQ. The CDR3 spans 15 residues. Trimming removed 2 bases from V and 3 bases from J, with 10 bases in between. The CDR3: CASSQSQTHTGELFF. CDR3 bases: TGTGCCAGCAGCCAAAGTCAGACTCACACCGGGGAGCTGTTTTTT.

The chain uses TRBV29-1 and TRBJ1-1, with D possibly TRBD1 on 6 matching bases. The germline gives CDR1 SQVTM, CDR2 ANQGSEA. The CDR3 is made up of 12 amino acids. Trimming pared 7 bases from V and 7 bases from J, leaving 16 bases between. The CDR3 sequence is CSAAYRDDEAFF. The CDR3 DNA reads TGCAGCGCTGCGTACAGGGATGATGAAGCTTTCTTT.

The gene calls are TRBV28 and TRBJ2-7, with D perhaps matching TRBD2 (6 bases). The V gene's germline CDR1 is MDHEN and CDR2 SYDVKM. Trimming cost V 7 bases and J 2 bases, with 18 bases left between them. The CDR3 sequence is 15 residues long. CDR3 DNA: TGTGCCAGCATGCACGGGGGACCCAGTCCCTACGAGCAGTACTTC. This encodes CASMHGGPSPYEQYF. Based on the CDR3 plus reference TRBV28 and TRBJ2-7, the full variable domain is DVKVTQSSRYLVKRTGEKVFLECVQDMDHENMFWYRQDPGLGLRLIYFSYDVKMKEKGDIPEGYSVSREKKERFSLILESASTNQTSMYLCASMHGGPSPYEQYFGPGTRLTVT.

The chain combines TRBV6-5 with TRBJ2-7; the match to TRBD2 covers 11 bases. The CDR3 is made up of 15 amino acids. Trimming removed 5 bases from V and 3 bases from J; junction bases left unmatched: 6. CDR1 is MNHEY and CDR2 is SVGAGI in the germline V gene. CDR3 amino acids: CASSQLAGGNYEQYF. As DNA, the CDR3 is TGTGCCAGCAGTCAATTAGCGGGGGGGAACTACGAGCAGTACTTC.

CDR3 sequence: CASSPGQGAQSDSGNLWEQYF. DNA for the CDR3: TGTGCCAGCTCACCGGGACAGGGGGCGCAGAGTGATAGCGGTAACCTCTGGGAGCAGTACTTC. This sequence joins TRBV18 and TRBJ2-7; 12 positions agree with TRBD1. V shed 3 bases and J 7 bases; nucleotides not matched to a gene: 25. The CDR3 runs to 21 residues. The germline gives CDR1 KGHSH, CDR2 LQKENI. The whole variable domain, remainder taken from reference TRBV18 and TRBJ2-7, is NAGVMQNPRHLVRRRGQEARLRCSPMKGHSHVYWYRQLPEEGLKFMVYLQKENIIDESGMPKERFSAEFPKEGPSILRIQQVVRGDSAAYFCASSPGQGAQSDSGNLWEQYFGPGTRLTVT.

The chain uses TRBV27 and TRBJ1-2, with D tentatively TRBD1 (6 bases). This CDR3 spans 15 amino acids. Germline values: CDR1 MNHEY, CDR2 SMNVEV (reference sequence). V was shortened by 3 bases and J by 3 bases, with 14 bases between the two germline ends. The CDR3 spells CASSFRQGNYYGYTF. The CDR3 DNA reads TGTGCCAGCAGTTTTAGGCAGGGGAATTACTATGGCTACACCTTC.

The V call is TRBV15, the J call TRBJ2-7; weak D call: TRBD2 (5 bases). This CDR3 is 17 amino acids long. V gave up 3 bases and J gave up 0 bases, with 18 bases separating them. From germline, CDR1 is LNHNV and CDR2 YYDKDF (reference sequence). The CDR3 sequence is CATSSSSGSASSYEQYF. Here the CDR3 DNA reads TGTGCCACCAGCAGTTCCTCGGGGTCTGCGAGCTCCTACGAGCAGTACTTC.

This chain links TRBV6-1 with TRBJ2-3; D call uncertain. The germline CDR1 and CDR2 sequences are MNHNS and SASEGT. Trimming stripped 5 bases from V and 10 bases from J, with 16 bases between. The CDR3 extends over 13 amino acids. The CDR3 coding sequence is TGTGCCAGCAGTCCACGCGCGGTACGGCCGCAGTATTTT. This gives the protein CASSPRAVRPQYF.

The chain links TRBV7-9 to TRBJ2-7, with 8 bases fitting TRBD1. The CDR3 has 14 amino acids. Germline CDR1 is SEHNR and CDR2 is FQNEAQ (reference sequence). The V segment lost 5 bases and the J segment 4 bases; nucleotides outside the gene matches: 7. The CDR3 DNA follows: TGTGCCAGCAGCGCAAACCGGGACAGGTACGAGCAGTACTTC. It yields the protein CASSANRDRYEQYF. Looking up the rest from reference TRBV7-9 and TRBJ2-7 gives the full variable domain: DTGVSQNPRHKITKRGQNVTFRCDPISEHNRLYWYRQTLGQGPEFLTYFQNEAQLEKSRLLSDRFSAERPKGSFSTLEIQRTEQGDSAMYLCASSANRDRYEQYFGPGTRLTVT.

The J gene is TRBJ1-1, the V gene TRBV18, with D hard to call. The CDR3 has 13 residues. Germline assignment: CDR1 KGHSH and CDR2 LQKENI. Trimming stripped 2 bases from V and 4 bases from J, with 8 bases between. CDR3 nucleotide sequence: TGTGCCAGCTCACCAGATCCTAGCACTGAAGCTTTCTTT. Residues: CASSPDPSTEAFF. Based on the CDR3 plus reference TRBV18 and TRBJ1-1, the full variable domain is NAGVMQNPRHLVRRRGQEARLRCSPMKGHSHVYWYRQLPEEGLKFMVYLQKENIIDESGMPKERFSAEFPKEGPSILRIQQVVRGDSAAYFCASSPDPSTEAFFGQGTRLTVV.

As to this clone: The sample holds other DNA sequences that translate to the same CDR3. The rearrangement links TRBV5-1 to TRBJ2-3; 8 nucleotides match TRBD2. V was clipped by 4 bases and J by 6 bases; unmatched bases: 4. In germline, CDR1 is SGHRS, CDR2 YFSETQ. The CDR3 has 13 amino acids. The CDR3 DNA follows: TGCGCCAGCAGCCCCGGGGGGGCCGATACGCAGTATTTT. This translates into CASSPGGADTQYF.

This clone was recorded once. The chain has TRBV7-2 and TRBJ2-7; 11 bases align to TRBD2. CDR3 size: 15 residues. Trimming removed 1 base from V and 4 bases from J; junction bases left unmatched: 3. In germline, CDR1 is SGHTA, CDR2 FQGNSA. The CDR3 loop reads CASSLDGTSGYEQYF. The CDR3 DNA reads as TGTGCCAGCAGCTTAGACGGGACTAGCGGATACGAGCAGTACTTC.